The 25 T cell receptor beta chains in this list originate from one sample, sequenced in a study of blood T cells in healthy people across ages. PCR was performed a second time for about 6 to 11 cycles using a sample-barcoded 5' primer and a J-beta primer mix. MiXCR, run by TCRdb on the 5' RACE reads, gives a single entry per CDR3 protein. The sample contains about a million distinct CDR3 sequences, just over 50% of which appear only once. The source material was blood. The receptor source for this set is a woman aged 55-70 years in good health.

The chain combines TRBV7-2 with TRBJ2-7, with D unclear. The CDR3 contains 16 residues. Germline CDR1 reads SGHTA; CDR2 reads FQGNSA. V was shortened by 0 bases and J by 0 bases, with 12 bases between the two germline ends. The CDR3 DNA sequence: TGTGCCAGCAGCTTAGCGTTCCAGCCCAGCTCCTACGAGCAGTACTTC. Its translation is CASSLAFQPSSYEQYF.

CDR3 nucleotide sequence: TGCAGCGTTGCCGACCTATGGCAGGGGGTAGACAATGAGCAGTTCTTC. Translation: CSVADLWQGVDNEQFF. The chain has TRBV29-1 and TRBJ2-1, with 7 nucleotides matching TRBD1. V lost 4 bases and J lost 5; bases outside the gene matches: 14. The germline V gene has CDR1 SQVTM and CDR2 ANQGSEA. The CDR3 loop spans 16 amino acids.

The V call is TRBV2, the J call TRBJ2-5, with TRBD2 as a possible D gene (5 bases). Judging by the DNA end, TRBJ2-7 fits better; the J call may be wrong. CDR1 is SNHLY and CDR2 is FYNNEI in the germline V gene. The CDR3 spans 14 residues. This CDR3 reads CASSFSVRRYEQYF. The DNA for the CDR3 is TGTGCCAGCAGTTTTAGCGTGAGGAGGTACGAGCAGTACTTC.

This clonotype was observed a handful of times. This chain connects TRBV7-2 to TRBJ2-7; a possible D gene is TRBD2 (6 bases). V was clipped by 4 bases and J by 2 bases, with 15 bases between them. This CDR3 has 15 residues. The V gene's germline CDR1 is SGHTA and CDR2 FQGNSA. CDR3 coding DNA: TGTGCCAGCAGCTCTCAAGCGGGCCCCACCTACGAGCAGTACTTC. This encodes CASSSQAGPTYEQYF.

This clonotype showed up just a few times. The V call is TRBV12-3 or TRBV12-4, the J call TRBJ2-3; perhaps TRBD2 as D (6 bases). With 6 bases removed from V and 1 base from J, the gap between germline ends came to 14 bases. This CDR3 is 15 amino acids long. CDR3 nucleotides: TGTGCCAGCAGGGACTCGCGGGGAGGCACAGATACGCAGTATTTT. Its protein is CASRDSRGGTDTQYF.

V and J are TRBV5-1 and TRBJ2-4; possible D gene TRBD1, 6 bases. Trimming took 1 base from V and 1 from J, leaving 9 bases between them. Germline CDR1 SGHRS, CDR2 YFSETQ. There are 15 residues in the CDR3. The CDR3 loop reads CASSLSTGAKNIQYF. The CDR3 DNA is TGCGCCAGCAGCTTGAGTACAGGGGCCAAAAACATTCAGTACTTC.

The CDR3 is CSAPIPGLDYEQYF. The CDR3 region has the DNA TGCAGTGCCCCCATCCCGGGACTAGACTACGAGCAGTACTTC. The chain employs TRBV20-1 and TRBJ2-7, with 8 bases matching TRBD2. The CDR3 sequence is 14 residues long. After removal of 6 bases from V and 3 bases from J, the junction contained 10 bases not matched to a gene. Looked up from germline, CDR1 is DFQATT and CDR2 is SNEGSKA (reference sequence).

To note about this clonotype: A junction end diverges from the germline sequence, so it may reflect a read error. CDR3 bases: TGTGCCAGCAGCTTAGATTTTTACAATGAGCCGTTCTTC. Translated: CASSLDFYNEPFF. The chain links TRBV11-2 to TRBJ2-1; D is unresolved. Looked up from germline, CDR1 is SGHAT and CDR2 is FQNNGV. The CDR3 is 13 amino acids.

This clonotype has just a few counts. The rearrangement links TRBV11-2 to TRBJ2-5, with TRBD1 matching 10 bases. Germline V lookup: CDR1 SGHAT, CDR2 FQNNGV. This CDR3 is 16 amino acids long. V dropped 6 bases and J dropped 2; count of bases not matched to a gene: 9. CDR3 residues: CASRRTGTGDQETQYF. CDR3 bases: TGTGCCAGCAGACGAACCGGGACAGGGGATCAAGAGACCCAGTACTTC. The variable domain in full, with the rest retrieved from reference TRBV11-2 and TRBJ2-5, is EAGVAQSPRYKIIEKRQSVAFWCNPISGHATLYWYQQILGQGPKLLIQFQNNGVVDDSQLPKDRFSAERLKGVDSTLKIQPAKLEDSAVYLCASRRTGTGDQETQYFGPGTRLLVL.

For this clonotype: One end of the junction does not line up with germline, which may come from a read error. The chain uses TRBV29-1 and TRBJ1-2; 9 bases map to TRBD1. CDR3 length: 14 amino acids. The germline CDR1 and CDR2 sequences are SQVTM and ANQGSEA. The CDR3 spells CSVENRGLNSGYTF. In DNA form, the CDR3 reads TGCAGCGTAGAAAACAGGGGGCTAAACTCTGGCTACACCTTC.

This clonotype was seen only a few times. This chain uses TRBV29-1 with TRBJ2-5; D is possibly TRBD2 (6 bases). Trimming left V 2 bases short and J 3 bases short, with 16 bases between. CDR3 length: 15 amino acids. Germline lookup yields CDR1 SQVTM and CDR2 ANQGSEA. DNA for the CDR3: TGCAGCGTTGAATTGTCGGAGGGACCCGAAGAGACCCAGTACTTC. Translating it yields CSVELSEGPEETQYF.

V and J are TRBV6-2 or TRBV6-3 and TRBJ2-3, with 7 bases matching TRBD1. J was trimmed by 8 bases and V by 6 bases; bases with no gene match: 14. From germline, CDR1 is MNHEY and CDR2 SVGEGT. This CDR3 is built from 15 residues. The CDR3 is CASRKAQGDRSTQYF. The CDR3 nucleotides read TGTGCCAGCAGAAAAGCCCAGGGGGACCGCTCTACGCAGTATTTT.

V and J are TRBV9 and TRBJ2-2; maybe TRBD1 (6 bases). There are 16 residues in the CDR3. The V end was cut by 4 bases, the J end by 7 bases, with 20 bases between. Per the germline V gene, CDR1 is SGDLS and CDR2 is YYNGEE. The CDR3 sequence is CASSRTTGTINGELFF. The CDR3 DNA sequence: TGTGCCAGCAGCAGAACAACCGGGACAATAAACGGGGAGCTGTTTTTT.

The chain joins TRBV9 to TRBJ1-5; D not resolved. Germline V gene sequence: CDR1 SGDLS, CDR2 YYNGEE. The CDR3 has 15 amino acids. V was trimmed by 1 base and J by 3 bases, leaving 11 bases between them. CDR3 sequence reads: CASSVSPVSNQPQHF. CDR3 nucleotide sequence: TGTGCCAGCAGCGTAAGCCCCGTGTCCAATCAGCCCCAGCATTTT.

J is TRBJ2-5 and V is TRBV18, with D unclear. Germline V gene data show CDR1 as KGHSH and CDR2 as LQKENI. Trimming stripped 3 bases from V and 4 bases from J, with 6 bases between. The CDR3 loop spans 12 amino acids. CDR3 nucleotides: TGTGCCAGCTCACCGTTTCGAGAGACCCAGTACTTC. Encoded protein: CASSPFRETQYF.

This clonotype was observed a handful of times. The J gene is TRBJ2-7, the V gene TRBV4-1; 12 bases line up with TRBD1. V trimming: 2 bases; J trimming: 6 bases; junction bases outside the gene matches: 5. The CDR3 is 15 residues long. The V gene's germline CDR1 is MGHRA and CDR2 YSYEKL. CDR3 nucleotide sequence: TGCGCCAGCAGCCAACTCGGGACAGGGGGCTCCGAGCAGTACTTC. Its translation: CASSQLGTGGSEQYF.

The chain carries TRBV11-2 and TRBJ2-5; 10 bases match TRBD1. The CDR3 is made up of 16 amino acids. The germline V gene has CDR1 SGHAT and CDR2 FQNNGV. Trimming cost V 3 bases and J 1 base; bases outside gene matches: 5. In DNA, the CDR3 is TGTGCCAGCAGCTTGACAGGGGGCCGAATCCAAGAGACCCAGTACTTC. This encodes CASSLTGGRIQETQYF.

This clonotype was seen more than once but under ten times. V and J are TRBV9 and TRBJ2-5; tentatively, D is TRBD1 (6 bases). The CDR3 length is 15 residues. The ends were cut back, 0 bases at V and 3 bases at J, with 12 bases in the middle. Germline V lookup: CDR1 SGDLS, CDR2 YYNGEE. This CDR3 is CASSVGGHQKETQYF. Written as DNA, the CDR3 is TGTGCCAGCAGCGTAGGGGGACACCAAAAAGAGACCCAGTACTTC.

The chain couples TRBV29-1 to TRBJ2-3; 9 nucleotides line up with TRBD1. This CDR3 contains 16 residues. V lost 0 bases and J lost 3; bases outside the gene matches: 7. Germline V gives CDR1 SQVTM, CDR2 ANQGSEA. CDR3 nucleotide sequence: TGCAGCGTTGAAGATCTTTGGGACAGGGTGACAGATACGCAGTATTTT. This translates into CSVEDLWDRVTDTQYF.

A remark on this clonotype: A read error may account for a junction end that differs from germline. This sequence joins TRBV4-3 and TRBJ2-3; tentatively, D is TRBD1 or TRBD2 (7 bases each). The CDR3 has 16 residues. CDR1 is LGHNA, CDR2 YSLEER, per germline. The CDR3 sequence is CASSVQGTTSTDAQYF. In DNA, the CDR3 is TGCGCCAGCAGCGTACAGGGGACTACTAGCACAGATGCGCAGTATTTT.

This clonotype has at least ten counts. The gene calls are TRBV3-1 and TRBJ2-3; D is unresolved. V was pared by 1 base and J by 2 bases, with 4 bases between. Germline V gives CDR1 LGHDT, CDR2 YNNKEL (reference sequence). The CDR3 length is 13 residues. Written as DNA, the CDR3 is TGTGCCAGCAGCCAAGTGTCCACAGATACGCAGTATTTT. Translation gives CASSQVSTDTQYF.

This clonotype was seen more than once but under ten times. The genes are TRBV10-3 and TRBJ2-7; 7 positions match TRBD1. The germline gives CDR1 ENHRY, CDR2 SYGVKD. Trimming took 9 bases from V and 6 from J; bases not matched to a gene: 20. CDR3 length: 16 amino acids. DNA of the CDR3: TGTGCCATACACAAGGGACAGACTAACCTTGGTGGCGAGCAGTACTTC. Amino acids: CAIHKGQTNLGGEQYF.

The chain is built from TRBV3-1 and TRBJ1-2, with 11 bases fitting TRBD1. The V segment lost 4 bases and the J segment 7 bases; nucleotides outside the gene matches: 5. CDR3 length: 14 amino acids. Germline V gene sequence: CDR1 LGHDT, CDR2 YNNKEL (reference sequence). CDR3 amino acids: CASSLPGQGVGYTF. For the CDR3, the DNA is TGTGCCAGCAGCCTACCGGGACAGGGGGTTGGCTACACCTTC.

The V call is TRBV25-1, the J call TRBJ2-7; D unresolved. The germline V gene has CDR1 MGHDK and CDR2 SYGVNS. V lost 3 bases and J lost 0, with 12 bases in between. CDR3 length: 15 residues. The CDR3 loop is CASSDWGIRSYEQYF. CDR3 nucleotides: TGTGCCAGCAGTGATTGGGGTATCCGCTCCTACGAGCAGTACTTC.

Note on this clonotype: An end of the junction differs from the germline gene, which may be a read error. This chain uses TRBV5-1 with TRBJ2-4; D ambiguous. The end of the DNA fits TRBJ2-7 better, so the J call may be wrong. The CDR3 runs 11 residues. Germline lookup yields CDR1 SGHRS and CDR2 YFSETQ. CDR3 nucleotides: TGCGCCCGCAGCGACAATAACGAGCAGTACTTC. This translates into CARSDNNEQYF.